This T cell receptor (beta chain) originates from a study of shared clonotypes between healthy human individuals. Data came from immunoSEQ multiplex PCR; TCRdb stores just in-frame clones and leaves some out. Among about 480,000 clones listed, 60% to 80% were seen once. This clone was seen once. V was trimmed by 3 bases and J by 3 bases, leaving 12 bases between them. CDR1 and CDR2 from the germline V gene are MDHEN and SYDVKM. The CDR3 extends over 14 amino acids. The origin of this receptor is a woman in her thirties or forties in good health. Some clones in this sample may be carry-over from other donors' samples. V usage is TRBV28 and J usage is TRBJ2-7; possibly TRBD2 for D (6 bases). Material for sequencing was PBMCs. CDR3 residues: CASSLREPFYEQYF. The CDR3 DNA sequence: TGTGCCAGCAGTTTGCGGGAACCCTTCTACGAGCAGTACTTC.